These 11 T cell receptor beta chains came from one sample sequenced in a study of T cell responses to AZD1222 COVID-19 vaccine. Clones were sequenced by immunoSEQ multiplex PCR, and TCRdb holds only the in-frame ones, with some missing. Here the sample spans roughly 120,000 clones, just under 95% being singletons. Specimen: peripheral blood, collected on day 0 of AZD1222 vaccination. The receptors originated from an adult in good health.

This chain links TRBV21-1 with TRBJ1-2. TRBV21-1 is a recognized pseudogene. The CDR3 consists of 15 residues. DNA of the CDR3: TGTGCCAGCAGCAATATGTCCGGCTGGCACTATGGCTACACCTTC. Translated, it gives CASSNMSGWHYGYTF.

The chain is built from TRBV11-2 and TRBJ2-7; 9 positions agree with TRBD1. Germline V gives CDR1 SGHAT, CDR2 FQNNGV. The CDR3 totals 13 residues. The ends lost 5 bases at V and 3 bases at J; junction bases unmatched: 2. The CDR3 here is CASSLDRGYEQYF. The DNA of the CDR3 is TGTGCCAGCAGCCTGGACAGGGGCTACGAGCAGTACTTC.

V gene TRBV7-8 combines with J gene TRBJ2-1, with D unresolved. CDR3 size: 13 residues. V gave up 2 bases and J gave up 7 bases, with 9 bases separating them. Germline V lookup: CDR1 SGHVS, CDR2 FQNEAQ. The CDR3 region is CASSLWVGNEQFF. As DNA, the CDR3 is TGTGCCAGCAGCTTATGGGTTGGGAATGAGCAGTTCTTC.

V and J are TRBV5-6 and TRBJ2-5; no firm D call. Per the germline V gene, CDR1 is SGHDT and CDR2 is YYEEEE. Trimming pared 0 bases from V and 9 bases from J, leaving 18 bases between. The CDR3 runs 15 residues. CDR3 in amino acids: CASSLGVSDVRPQYF. The DNA of the CDR3 is TGTGCCAGCAGCTTGGGGGTCTCGGACGTACGGCCCCAGTACTTC.

The chain combines TRBV13 with TRBJ1-1; a weak D match, TRBD1 (6 bases). The germline V and J ends were trimmed by 5 bases and 6 bases, with 16 bases remaining between them. CDR1 is PRHDT, CDR2 FYEKMQ, per germline (reference sequence). This CDR3 is built from 14 residues. As DNA, the CDR3 is TGTGCCAGCAGCCTACCACAGGGTAGGGCTGAAGCTTTCTTT. Translation gives CASSLPQGRAEAFF.

The chain has TRBV29-1 and TRBJ2-7; D assignment may be TRBD1 or TRBD2 (6 bases each). V dropped 6 bases and J dropped 3 bases, with 9 bases sitting between them. Looked up from germline, CDR1 is SQVTM and CDR2 is ANQGSEA. The CDR3 is 11 residues long. CDR3 region: CSVGGNYEQYF. CDR3 DNA: TGCAGCGTAGGGGGGAACTACGAGCAGTACTTC.

The chain uses TRBV14 and TRBJ1-2; 8 bases agree with TRBD1. The CDR3 length is 13 residues. V was clipped by 4 bases and J by 5 bases; unmatched bases: 3. Germline-derived CDR1 and CDR2 are SGHDN and FVKESK. The CDR3 sequence: CASSPGQGYGYTF. The CDR3 nucleotides are TGTGCCAGCAGCCCCGGACAGGGTTATGGCTACACCTTC.

The V gene is TRBV9, the J gene TRBJ2-1, with D perhaps assigned TRBD1 or TRBD2 (5 bases each). Between the trimmed V and J ends, which lost 4 bases and 6 bases, there was a span of 17 bases. The CDR3 consists of 15 residues. CDR1 and CDR2 from the germline V gene are SGDLS and YYNGEE. The CDR3 DNA sequence: TGTGCCAGCAGCCGAGGGGCTAGCTACCCCAATGAGCAGTTCTTC. Its translation is CASSRGASYPNEQFF.

The chain links TRBV7-6 to TRBJ2-1; 10 nucleotides match TRBD1. There are 18 residues in the CDR3. The germline CDR1 and CDR2 sequences are SGHVS and FNYEAQ. Trimming took 2 bases from V and 9 from J; bases not matched to a gene: 16. The CDR3 sequence: CASSLSTRDRGRDGEQFF. The CDR3 nucleotides are TGTGCCAGCAGCTTAAGTACGCGGGACAGGGGAAGGGATGGTGAGCAGTTCTTC.

The V and J genes are TRBV7-6 and TRBJ1-2, with D unresolved. Per germline, CDR1 SGHVS and CDR2 FNYEAQ. V was clipped by 0 bases and J by 8 bases, with 16 bases between them. The length of the CDR3 is 15 residues. CDR3 region: CASSLAAPTGGGYTF. The CDR3 nucleotides read TGTGCCAGCAGCTTAGCGGCGCCCACTGGAGGGGGCTACACCTTC. Drawing the rest from reference TRBV7-6 and TRBJ1-2, the complete variable domain is GAGVSQSPRYKVTKRGQDVALRCDPISGHVSLYWYRQALGQGPEFLTYFNYEAQQDKSGLPNDRFSAERPEGSISTLTIQRTEQRDSAMYRCASSLAAPTGGGYTFGSGTRLTVV.

The chain links TRBV28 to TRBJ2-3, with D hard to call. The CDR3 spans 16 residues. V lost 5 bases, J lost 6 bases, and 21 bases lay in between. The germline CDR1 and CDR2 sequences are MDHEN and SYDVKM. CDR3 amino acids: CASSPGGLLQGDTQYF. Written as DNA, the CDR3 is TGTGCCAGCAGTCCGGGCGGTCTTCTCCAAGGGGATACGCAGTATTTT.